This is a list of T cell receptor beta chains from one sample in a study of HIV-infected patients and healthy controls. MiXCR was run by TCRdb on the 5' RACE reads, yielding one entry per CDR3 protein. The top ten hold about 1.9% of the sample, which has about 17,000 distinct CDR3 sequences, 4.5% to 5.5% seen once. What was sequenced was blood. These receptors all come from an adult in good health. Both conserved end residues are part of each CDR3. D genes are given only for firm matches. Not all rows give a size; the values are once, few, many and, for expanded clones, a class.

clone_size j_call v_call d_call cdr3_nt cdr3_aa
many TRBJ2-3 TRBV20-1 - TGCAGTGCTATGGACAGCGGGGTATATAGCACAGATACGCAGTATTTT CSAMDSGVYSTDTQYF
many TRBJ1-2 TRBV25-1 - TGTGCTCCGTTTGTGGGGGCGCACGGCTATGGCTACACCTTC CAPFVGAHGYGYTF
many TRBJ2-7 TRBV29-1 - TGCAGCGTTGTTAAGGGGTCCTACGAGCAGTACTTC CSVVKGSYEQYF
medium-sized TRBJ2-5 TRBV7-2 - TGTGCCAGCAGCTTAGCCAGCAGGGAGACCCAGTACTTC CASSLASRETQYF
many TRBJ2-1 TRBV4-3 - TGCGCCAGCAGCTTTAACGTAGAGACGGCCTACAATGAGCAGTTCTTC CASSFNVETAYNEQFF
many TRBJ2-3 TRBV5-4 TRBD2 TGTGCCAGCAGCTTGAAGCGGGACCTCACAGATACGCAGTATTTT CASSLKRDLTDTQYF
many TRBJ1-2 TRBV4-2 - TGTGCCAGCAGCCAAGATACGCGGCAGGGTGGTTATGGCTACACCTTC CASSQDTRQGGYGYTF
many TRBJ1-1 TRBV7-3 - TGTGCCAGCAGCCAAGTCCTCAACGGTGAAGCTTTCTTT CASSQVLNGEAFF
many TRBJ1-1 TRBV2 - TGTGCCAGCAGGAGGGGACGGACCGGGGGTATGAACACTGAAGCTTTCTTT CASRRGRTGGMNTEAFF
many TRBJ2-1 TRBV20-1 - TGCAGTGCTAGAGATCGGACGCGCTCCTACAATGAGCAGTTCTTC CSARDRTRSYNEQFF
many TRBJ1-2 TRBV7-8 - TGTGCCAGCAGCTTAGTAGGGGACTATGGCTACACCTTC CASSLVGDYGYTF
many TRBJ2-3 TRBV4-2 - TGTGCCAGCAGCCAAGTATTATCGGTGTCCACGCAGTATTTT CASSQVLSVSTQYF
many TRBJ2-7 TRBV11-1 - TGTGCCAGCAGCTTTACCAGACAAAGCTACGAGCAGTACTTC CASSFTRQSYEQYF
many TRBJ2-5 TRBV28 - TGTGCCAGCAGTTCGCCGGGACAGGTCAGGGGGGGGGAGACCCAGTACTTC CASSSPGQVRGGETQYF
- TRBJ1-1 TRBV7-9 - TGTGCCAGCAGCTTCGGACAGCCAGGGGTTTTCTTT CASSFGQPGVFF
many TRBJ1-2 TRBV5-1 - TGCGCCAGCAGCTTACAGACGGACTATGGCTACACCTTC CASSLQTDYGYTF
many TRBJ1-1 TRBV25-1 - TGTGCCAGCAGTACAGCGGGGTCTGACGTTGAAGCTTTCTTT CASSTAGSDVEAFF
many TRBJ2-6 TRBV6-2/TRBV6-3 - TGTGCCAGCAGTTCGACAGACTCTGGGGCCAACGTCCTGACTTTC CASSSTDSGANVLTF
many TRBJ1-1 TRBV12-3/TRBV12-4 - TGTGCCAGCACCGATGGAGGTTGGAACACTGAAGCTTTCTTT CASTDGGWNTEAFF
many TRBJ2-2 TRBV5-4 - TGTGCCAGCAGCTTGGATGGCGACACCGGGGAGCTGTTTTTT CASSLDGDTGELFF
few TRBJ2-7 TRBV25-1 - TGTGCCACCCGGGACTTCTTGGACGAGCAGTACTTC CATRDFLDEQYF
medium-sized TRBJ1-3 TRBV12-3/TRBV12-4 - TGTGCCAGCAGTTTTGTGGCAGGGACTGGAAACACCATATATTTT CASSFVAGTGNTIYF
many TRBJ1-1 TRBV15 - TGTGCCACCAGCAGAGACGGTCTCTCCGAAGCTTTCTTT CATSRDGLSEAFF
many TRBJ2-3 TRBV25-1 - TGTGCCAGCAGTCCGGCACCGGGCAGGGCGGGGACAGATACGCAGTATTTT CASSPAPGRAGTDTQYF
few TRBJ1-1 TRBV20-1 - TGCAGTGCGATCAGGGACGTCTCGCTTATAGCTTTCTTT CSAIRDVSLIAFF
many TRBJ2-3 TRBV7-3 TRBD2 TGTGCCAGCAGCCTTAGCGGGGGGCGTACAGATACGCAGTATTTT CASSLSGGRTDTQYF
- TRBJ1-1 TRBV18 - TGTGCCAGCTCCGGGGTGTCGGGGGCCGGGGGCACTGAAGCTTTCTTT CASSGVSGAGGTEAFF
medium-sized TRBJ2-7 TRBV2 TRBD2 TGTGCCGGGACGGAAGCGGGGGGACCCTCCTACGAGCAGTACTTC CAGTEAGGPSYEQYF
many TRBJ2-3 TRBV6-2/TRBV6-3 - TGTGCCAGCAGTCCACAGGGAATTAGGACAGATACGCAGTATTTT CASSPQGIRTDTQYF
many TRBJ2-3 TRBV12-3/TRBV12-4 - TGTGCCAGCAGTCCCGTAGGAGATACGCAGTATTTT CASSPVGDTQYF
few TRBJ2-3 TRBV19 TRBD1 TGTGCCAGTAGTATGATGACAGGGGTCACAGATACGCAGTATTTT CASSMMTGVTDTQYF
many TRBJ2-1 TRBV28 TRBD2 TGTGCCAGCAGTTTATTGCGGGGGGGCCGGGGTGAGCAGTTCTTC CASSLLRGGRGEQFF
few TRBJ2-7 TRBV10-3 - TGTGCCATCAGTCGGACAGATTACGAGCAGTACTTC CAISRTDYEQYF
many TRBJ2-7 TRBV28 - TGTGCCAGCAGTTCCCCGGGGGAGGTTCATACCTACGAGCAGTACTTC CASSSPGEVHTYEQYF
- TRBJ2-5 TRBV27 TRBD2 TGTGCCAGCAGGTGGACTAGCGGGGGGGCTGAGGAGTTTGATTTC CASRWTSGGAEEFDF
many TRBJ1-5 TRBV5-1 - TGCGCCAGCAGCTTGGATGGGATTAGCAATCAGCCCCAGCATTTT CASSLDGISNQPQHF
- TRBJ1-1 TRBV12-3/TRBV12-4 - TGTGCCAGCAGTTGGGGGCAGGGGACTGAAGCTTTCTTT CASSWGQGTEAFF
many TRBJ2-1 TRBV12-3/TRBV12-4 - TGTGCCAGCAGATCTGCCCATGAGCAGTTCTTC CASRSAHEQFF
many TRBJ1-1 TRBV12-3/TRBV12-4 - TGTGCCAGCAGTTTCAGGTTACTATGGTTGAGGATGAACACTGAAGCTTTCTTT CASSFRLLWLRMNTEAFF
many TRBJ1-3 TRBV7-9 TRBD1 TGTGCCAGCAGCTTAGGAAGTGAGGGGGCCGGAAACACCATATATTTT CASSLGSEGAGNTIYF
medium-sized TRBJ2-7 TRBV7-6 - TGTGCCAGCAGCTTAAGCTGGGCTGGTAACGAGCAGTACTTC CASSLSWAGNEQYF
many TRBJ1-1 TRBV19 - TGTGCCAGTTTTGATAGGGGGGGAGGAACTGAAGCTTTCTTT CASFDRGGGTEAFF
medium-sized TRBJ2-3 TRBV4-1 - TGCGCCAGCAGCCAAGACGGGCCAGATACGCAGTATTTT CASSQDGPDTQYF
many TRBJ2-3 TRBV28 - TGTGCCAGCAACCCGACAATCACAGATACGCAGTATTTT CASNPTITDTQYF
- TRBJ2-3 TRBV11-2 - TGTGCCAGCAGCTACAGCACAGATACGCAGTATTTT CASSYSTDTQYF
medium-sized TRBJ1-1 TRBV20-1 - TGCAGTGCTAGGCAGCCCGAACTAGAAGCTTTCTTT CSARQPELEAFF
few TRBJ2-3 TRBV7-9 TRBD1 TGTGCCAGCAGCTATCCGGGACAGCACAACACAGATACGCAGTATTTT CASSYPGQHNTDTQYF
many TRBJ2-1 TRBV30 - TGTGCCTCACTACGTGACGGACAGCCGATTTCCTACAATGAGCAGTTCTTC CASLRDGQPISYNEQFF
many TRBJ2-5 TRBV20-1 - TGCAGTGCTAGAGATCGAGGGAAATCCAGGAGATGGACCCAGTACTTC CSARDRGKSRRWTQYF
- TRBJ2-3 TRBV20-1 - TGCAGTGTTTCGACAGGAAGCACAGATACGCAGTATTTT CSVSTGSTDTQYF
many TRBJ1-2 TRBV5-4 TRBD1 TGTGCCAGCAGCTTAGCCGGGACAGGGATCTATGGCTACACCTTC CASSLAGTGIYGYTF
many TRBJ2-7 TRBV2 - TGTGCCAGCAGTGCCTCTGGGGACGAGCAGTACTTC CASSASGDEQYF
many TRBJ2-3 TRBV12-3/TRBV12-4 - TGTGCCAGCAGTTTAGTTAGAGCGGGCACAGATACGCAGTATTTT CASSLVRAGTDTQYF